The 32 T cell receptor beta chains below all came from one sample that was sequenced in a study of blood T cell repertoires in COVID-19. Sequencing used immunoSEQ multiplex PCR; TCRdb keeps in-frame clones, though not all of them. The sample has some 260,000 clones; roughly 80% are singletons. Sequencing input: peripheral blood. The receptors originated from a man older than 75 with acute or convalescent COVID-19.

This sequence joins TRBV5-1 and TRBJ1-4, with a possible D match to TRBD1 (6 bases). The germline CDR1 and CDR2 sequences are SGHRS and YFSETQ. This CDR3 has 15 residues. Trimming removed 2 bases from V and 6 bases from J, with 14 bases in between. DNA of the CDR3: TGCGCCAGCAGCTTTAACGGAAGGGGGTATGAAAAACTGTTTTTT. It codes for CASSFNGRGYEKLFF.

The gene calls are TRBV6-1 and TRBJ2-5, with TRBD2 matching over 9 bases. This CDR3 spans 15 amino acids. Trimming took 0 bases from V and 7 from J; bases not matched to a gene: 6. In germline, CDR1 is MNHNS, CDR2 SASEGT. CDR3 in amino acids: CASSEAASGVGTQYF. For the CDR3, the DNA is TGTGCCAGCAGTGAAGCGGCTAGCGGGGTGGGGACCCAGTACTTC.

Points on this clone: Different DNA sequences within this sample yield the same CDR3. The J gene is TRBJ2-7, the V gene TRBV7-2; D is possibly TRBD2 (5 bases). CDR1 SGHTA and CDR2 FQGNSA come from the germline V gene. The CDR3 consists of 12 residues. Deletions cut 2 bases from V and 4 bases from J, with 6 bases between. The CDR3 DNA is TGTGCCAGCAGCTTAACGGGATACGAGCAGTACTTC. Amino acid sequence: CASSLTGYEQYF.

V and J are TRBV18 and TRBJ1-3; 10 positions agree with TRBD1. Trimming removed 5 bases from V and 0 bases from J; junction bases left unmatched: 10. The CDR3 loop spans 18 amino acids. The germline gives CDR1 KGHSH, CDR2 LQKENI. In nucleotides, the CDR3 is TGTGCCAGCTCATCCGGGACAGGGGCAGATAGCTCTGGAAACACCATATATTTT. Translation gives CASSSGTGADSSGNTIYF. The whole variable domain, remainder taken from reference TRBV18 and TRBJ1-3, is NAGVMQNPRHLVRRRGQEARLRCSPMKGHSHVYWYRQLPEEGLKFMVYLQKENIIDESGMPKERFSAEFPKEGPSILRIQQVVRGDSAAYFCASSSGTGADSSGNTIYFGEGSWLTVV.

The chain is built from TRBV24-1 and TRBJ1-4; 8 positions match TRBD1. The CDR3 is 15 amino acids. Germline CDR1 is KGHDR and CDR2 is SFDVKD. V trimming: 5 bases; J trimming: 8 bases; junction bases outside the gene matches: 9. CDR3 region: CATSAPTRQGEKLFF. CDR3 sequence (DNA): TGTGCCACCAGTGCCCCGACGCGACAGGGGGAAAAACTGTTTTTT.

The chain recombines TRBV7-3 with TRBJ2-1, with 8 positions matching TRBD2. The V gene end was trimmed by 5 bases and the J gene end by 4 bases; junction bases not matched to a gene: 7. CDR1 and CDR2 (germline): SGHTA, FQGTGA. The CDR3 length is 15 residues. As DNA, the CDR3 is TGTGCCAGCAGCGCCACTAGCGGCCCGTACAATGAGCAGTTCTTC. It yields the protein CASSATSGPYNEQFF.

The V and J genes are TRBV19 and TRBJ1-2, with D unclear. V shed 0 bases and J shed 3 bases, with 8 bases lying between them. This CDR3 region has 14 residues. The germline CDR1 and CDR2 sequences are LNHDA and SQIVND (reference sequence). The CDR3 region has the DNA TGTGCCAGTAGTATAGATATGAGATACTATGGCTACACCTTC. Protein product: CASSIDMRYYGYTF. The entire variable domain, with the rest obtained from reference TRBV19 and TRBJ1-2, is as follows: DGGITQSPKYLFRKEGQNVTLSCEQNLNHDAMYWYRQDPGQGLRLIYYSQIVNDFQKGDIAEGYSVSREKKESFPLTVTSAQKNPTAFYLCASSIDMRYYGYTFGSGTRLTVV.

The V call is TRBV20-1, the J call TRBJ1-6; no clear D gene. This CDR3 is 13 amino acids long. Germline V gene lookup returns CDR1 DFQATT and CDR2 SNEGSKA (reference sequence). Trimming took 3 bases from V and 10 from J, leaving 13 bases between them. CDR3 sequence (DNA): TGCAGTGCTAGTAATCACGGGAGCTCACCCCTCCACTTT. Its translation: CSASNHGSSPLHF.

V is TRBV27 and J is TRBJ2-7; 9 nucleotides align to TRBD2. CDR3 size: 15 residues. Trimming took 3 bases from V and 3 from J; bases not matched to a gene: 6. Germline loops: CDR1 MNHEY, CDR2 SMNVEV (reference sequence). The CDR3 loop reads CASSLRRGGLYEQYF. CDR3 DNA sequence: TGTGCCAGCAGTTTGAGGCGGGGGGGCCTCTACGAGCAGTACTTC.

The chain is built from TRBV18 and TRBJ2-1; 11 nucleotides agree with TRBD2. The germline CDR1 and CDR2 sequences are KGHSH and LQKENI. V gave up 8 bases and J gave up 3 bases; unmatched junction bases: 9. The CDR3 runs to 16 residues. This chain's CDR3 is CASPRPGTSGYNEQFF. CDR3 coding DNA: TGTGCCAGCCCCCGACCCGGGACTAGCGGCTACAATGAGCAGTTCTTC. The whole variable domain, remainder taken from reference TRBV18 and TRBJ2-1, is NAGVMQNPRHLVRRRGQEARLRCSPMKGHSHVYWYRQLPEEGLKFMVYLQKENIIDESGMPKERFSAEFPKEGPSILRIQQVVRGDSAAYFCASPRPGTSGYNEQFFGPGTRLTVL.

The CDR3 nucleotides are TGTGCCAGCAGTTTATTGGCAGGGGGCGGTTCACCCCTCCACTTT. Its translation: CASSLLAGGGSPLHF. V and J are TRBV28 and TRBJ1-6, with 8 bases lining up with TRBD1. This CDR3 has 15 residues. Trimming removed 1 base from V and 9 bases from J; junction bases left unmatched: 5. CDR1 is MDHEN and CDR2 is SYDVKM in the germline V gene.

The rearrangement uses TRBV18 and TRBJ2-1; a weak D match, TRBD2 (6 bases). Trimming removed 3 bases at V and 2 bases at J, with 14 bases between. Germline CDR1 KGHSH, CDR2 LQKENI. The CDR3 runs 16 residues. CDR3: CASSPLEGVTYNEQFF. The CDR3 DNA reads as TGTGCCAGCTCACCCTTGGAGGGAGTGACCTACAATGAGCAGTTCTTC.

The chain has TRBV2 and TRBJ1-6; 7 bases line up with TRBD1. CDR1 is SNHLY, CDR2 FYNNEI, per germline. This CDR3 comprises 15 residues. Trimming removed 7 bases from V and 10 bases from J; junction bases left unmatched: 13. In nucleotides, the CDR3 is TGTGCCAGCACCACATACAGGGGTGCAAACTCACCCCTCCACTTT. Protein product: CASTTYRGANSPLHF.

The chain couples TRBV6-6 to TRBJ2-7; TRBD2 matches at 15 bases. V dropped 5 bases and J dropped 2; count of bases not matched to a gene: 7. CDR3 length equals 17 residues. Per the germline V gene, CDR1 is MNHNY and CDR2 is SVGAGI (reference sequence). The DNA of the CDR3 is TGTGCCAGCAGTCGGACTAGCGGGAGGGTGCGGACCTACGAGCAGTACTTC. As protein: CASSRTSGRVRTYEQYF.

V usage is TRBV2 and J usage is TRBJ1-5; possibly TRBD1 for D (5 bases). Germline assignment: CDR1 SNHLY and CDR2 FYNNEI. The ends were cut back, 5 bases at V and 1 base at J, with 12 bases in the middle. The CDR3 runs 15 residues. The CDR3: CASSIGGKSNQPQHF. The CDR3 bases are TGTGCCAGCAGTATCGGGGGGAAGAGCAATCAGCCCCAGCATTTT.

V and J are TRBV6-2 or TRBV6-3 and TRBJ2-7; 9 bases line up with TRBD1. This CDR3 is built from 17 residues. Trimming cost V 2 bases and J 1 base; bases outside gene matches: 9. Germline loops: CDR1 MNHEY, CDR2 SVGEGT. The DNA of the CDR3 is TGTGCCAGCAGTTACGCCCGCGGACAGGGGCCATCCTACGAGCAGTACTTC. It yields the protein CASSYARGQGPSYEQYF.

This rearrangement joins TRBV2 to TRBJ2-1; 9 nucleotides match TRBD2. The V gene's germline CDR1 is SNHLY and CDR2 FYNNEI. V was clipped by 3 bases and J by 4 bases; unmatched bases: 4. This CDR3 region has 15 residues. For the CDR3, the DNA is TGTGCCAGCAGTGAGGCTAGCGGGGTTTACAATGAGCAGTTCTTC. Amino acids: CASSEASGVYNEQFF.

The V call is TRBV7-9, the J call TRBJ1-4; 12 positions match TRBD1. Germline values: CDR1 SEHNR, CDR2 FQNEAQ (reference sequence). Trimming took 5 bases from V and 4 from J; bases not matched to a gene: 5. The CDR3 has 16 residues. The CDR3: CASSPGQGARNEKLFF. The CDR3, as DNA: TGTGCCAGCAGCCCGGGACAGGGGGCGCGTAATGAAAAACTGTTTTTT.

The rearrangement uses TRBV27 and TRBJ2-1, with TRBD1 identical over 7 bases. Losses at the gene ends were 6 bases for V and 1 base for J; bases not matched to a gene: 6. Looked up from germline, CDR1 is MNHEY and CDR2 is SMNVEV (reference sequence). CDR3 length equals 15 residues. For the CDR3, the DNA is TGTGCCAGCAGGTCACAGGGGAAATCCTACAATGAGCAGTTCTTC. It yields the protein CASRSQGKSYNEQFF.

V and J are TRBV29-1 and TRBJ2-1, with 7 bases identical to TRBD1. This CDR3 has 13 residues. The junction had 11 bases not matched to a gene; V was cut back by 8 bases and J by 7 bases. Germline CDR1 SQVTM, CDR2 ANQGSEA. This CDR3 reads CSTPGGSRNEQFF. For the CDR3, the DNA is TGCAGCACCCCAGGGGGAAGTCGGAATGAGCAGTTCTTC.

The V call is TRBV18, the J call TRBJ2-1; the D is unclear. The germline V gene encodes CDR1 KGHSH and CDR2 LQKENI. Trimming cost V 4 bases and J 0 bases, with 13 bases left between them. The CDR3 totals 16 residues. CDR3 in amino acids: CASSLLAAASYNEQFF. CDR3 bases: TGTGCCAGCTCACTGCTGGCGGCAGCCTCCTACAATGAGCAGTTCTTC. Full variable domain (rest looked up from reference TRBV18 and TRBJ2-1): NAGVMQNPRHLVRRRGQEARLRCSPMKGHSHVYWYRQLPEEGLKFMVYLQKENIIDESGMPKERFSAEFPKEGPSILRIQQVVRGDSAAYFCASSLLAAASYNEQFFGPGTRLTVL.

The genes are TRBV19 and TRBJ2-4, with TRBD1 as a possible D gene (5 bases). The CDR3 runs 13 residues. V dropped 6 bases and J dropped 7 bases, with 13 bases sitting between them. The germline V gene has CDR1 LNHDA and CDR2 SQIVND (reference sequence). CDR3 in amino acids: CASSAQGRNIQYF. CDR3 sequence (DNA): TGTGCCAGTAGCGCGCAGGGTAGGAACATTCAGTACTTC.

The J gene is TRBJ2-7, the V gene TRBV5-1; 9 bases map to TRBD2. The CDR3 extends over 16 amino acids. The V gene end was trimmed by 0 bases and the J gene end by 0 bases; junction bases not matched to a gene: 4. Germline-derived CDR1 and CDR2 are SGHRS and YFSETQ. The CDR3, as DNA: TGCGCCAGCAGCTTGGGGCCTAGCGGGGCCTCCTACGAGCAGTACTTC. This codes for CASSLGPSGASYEQYF.

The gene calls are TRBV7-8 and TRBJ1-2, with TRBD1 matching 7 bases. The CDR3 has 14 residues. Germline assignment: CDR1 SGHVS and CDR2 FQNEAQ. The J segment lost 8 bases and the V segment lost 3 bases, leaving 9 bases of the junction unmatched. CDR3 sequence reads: CASSLSGGPRGYTF. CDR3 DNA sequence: TGTGCCAGCAGCTTGTCAGGGGGACCACGGGGCTACACCTTC.

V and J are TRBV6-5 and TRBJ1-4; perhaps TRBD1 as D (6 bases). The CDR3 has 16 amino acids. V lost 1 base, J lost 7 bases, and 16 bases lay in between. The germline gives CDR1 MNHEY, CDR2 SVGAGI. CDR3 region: CASSYFPTGLGEKLFF. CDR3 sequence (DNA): TGTGCCAGCAGTTACTTTCCTACAGGGCTTGGTGAAAAACTGTTTTTT.

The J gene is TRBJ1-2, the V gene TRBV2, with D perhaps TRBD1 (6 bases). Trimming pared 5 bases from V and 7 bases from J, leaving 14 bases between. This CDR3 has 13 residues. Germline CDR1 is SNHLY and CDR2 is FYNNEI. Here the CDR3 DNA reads TGTGCCAGCAGTTCGAACAGGGAGTCTGGCTACACCTTC. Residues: CASSSNRESGYTF.

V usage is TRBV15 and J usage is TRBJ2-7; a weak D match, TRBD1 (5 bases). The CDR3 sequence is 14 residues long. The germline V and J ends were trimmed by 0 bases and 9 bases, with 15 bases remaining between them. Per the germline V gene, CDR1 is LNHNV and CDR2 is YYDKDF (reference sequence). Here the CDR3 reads CATSRDPTQGWQYF. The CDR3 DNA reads TGTGCCACCAGCAGAGATCCCACCCAGGGATGGCAGTACTTC.

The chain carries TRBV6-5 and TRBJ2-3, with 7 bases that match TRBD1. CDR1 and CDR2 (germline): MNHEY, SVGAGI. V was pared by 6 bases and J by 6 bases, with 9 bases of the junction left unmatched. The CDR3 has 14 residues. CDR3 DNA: TGTGCCAGCAGAAGCGCAGACAGGGCGGATACGCAGTATTTT. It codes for CASRSADRADTQYF.

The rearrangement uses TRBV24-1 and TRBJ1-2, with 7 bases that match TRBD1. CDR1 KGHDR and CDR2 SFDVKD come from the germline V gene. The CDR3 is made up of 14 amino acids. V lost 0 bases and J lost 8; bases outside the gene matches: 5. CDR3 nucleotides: TGTGCCACCAGTGATTTGACAGGGGAGGAGGGCTACACCTTC. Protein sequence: CATSDLTGEEGYTF.

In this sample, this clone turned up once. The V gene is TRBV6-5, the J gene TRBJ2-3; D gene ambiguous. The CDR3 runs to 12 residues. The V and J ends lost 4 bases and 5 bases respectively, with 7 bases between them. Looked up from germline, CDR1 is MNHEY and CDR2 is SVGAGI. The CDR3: CASSSPGDTQYF. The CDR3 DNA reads TGTGCCAGCAGTTCCCCCGGAGATACGCAGTATTTT.

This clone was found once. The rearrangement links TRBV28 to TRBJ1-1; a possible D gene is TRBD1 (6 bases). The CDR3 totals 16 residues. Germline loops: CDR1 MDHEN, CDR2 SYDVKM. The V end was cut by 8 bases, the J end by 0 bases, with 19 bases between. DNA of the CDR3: TGTGCCAGCCTCGTGTGGGGCAGGGGAATGAACACTGAAGCTTTCTTT. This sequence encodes CASLVWGRGMNTEAFF.

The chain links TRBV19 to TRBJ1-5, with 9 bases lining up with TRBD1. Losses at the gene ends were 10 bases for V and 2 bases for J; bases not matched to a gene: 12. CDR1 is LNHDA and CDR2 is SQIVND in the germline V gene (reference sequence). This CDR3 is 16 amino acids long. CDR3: CATQQRGQGGNQPQHF. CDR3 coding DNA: TGTGCCACCCAACAAAGGGGACAGGGTGGCAATCAGCCCCAGCATTTT.